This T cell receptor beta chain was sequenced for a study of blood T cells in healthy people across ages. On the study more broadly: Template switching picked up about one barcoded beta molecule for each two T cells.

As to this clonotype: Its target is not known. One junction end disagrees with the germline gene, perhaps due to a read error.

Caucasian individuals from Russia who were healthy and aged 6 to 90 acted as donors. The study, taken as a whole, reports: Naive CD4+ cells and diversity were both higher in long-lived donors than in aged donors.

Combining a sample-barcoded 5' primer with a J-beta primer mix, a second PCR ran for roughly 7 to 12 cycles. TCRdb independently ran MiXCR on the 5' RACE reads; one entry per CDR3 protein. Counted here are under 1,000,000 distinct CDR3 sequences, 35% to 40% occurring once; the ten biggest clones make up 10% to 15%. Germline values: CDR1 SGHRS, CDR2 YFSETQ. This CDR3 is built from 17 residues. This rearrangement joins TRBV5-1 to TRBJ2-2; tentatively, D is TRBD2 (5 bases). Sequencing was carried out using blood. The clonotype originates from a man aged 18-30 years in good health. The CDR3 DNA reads TGCGCCAGCAGCTTTCGTGGCCCGACGGACTTGACCGCGGAGCTGTTTTTT. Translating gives CASSFRGPTDLTAELFF.